This T cell receptor beta chain was profiled in a study of T cell repertoires in cytomegalovirus infection. Each CDR3 protein is one row after TCRdb ran MiXCR on the reads. The data contain hundreds of thousands of distinct CDR3 sequences, 20% to 25% of them singletons. The TCR sequence derives from a human donor in good health (CMV status not recorded). Some clones in this sample may be carry-over from other donors' samples. The specimen sequenced was CD8+ T cells from PBMCs.

The CDR3 nucleotides read TGTGCCATCAGTGGAGGGTCGGACAAGGGGGTAGACAATCAGCCCCAGCATTTT. Protein sequence: CAISGGSDKGVDNQPQHF. The chain is built from TRBV10-3 and TRBJ1-5, with D possibly TRBD1 on 6 matching bases. Trimming removed 4 bases from V and 3 bases from J, with 22 bases in between. The CDR3 extends over 18 amino acids. CDR1 ENHRY and CDR2 SYGVKD come from the germline V gene.